This T cell receptor (beta chain) is drawn from a study of cytomegalovirus exposure and HLA in healthy donors. Study results and limitations: Available immune exposure information was restricted to CMV serostatus only.

As to this clone: Its antigen is undetermined.

Germline lookup yields CDR1 ENHRY and CDR2 SYGVKD. This CDR3 is 17 amino acids long. Trimming cost V 3 bases and J 7 bases; bases outside gene matches: 10. With 60 Vbeta and 13 Jbeta primers, the PCR was carried out. Assay: immunoSEQ multiplex PCR; the TCRdb copy retains only in-frame clones and omits some. The table includes about 150,000 clones, roughly 80% detected once. Specimen: PBMCs. The rearrangement uses TRBV10-3 and TRBJ2-4, with 12 bases matching TRBD1. This TCR came from a male donor in good health and CMV-seronegative. The CDR3 reads CAISDPGTGGSRNIQYF. The CDR3 bases are TGTGCCATCAGTGACCCCGGGACAGGGGGCAGTCGGAACATTCAGTACTTC.